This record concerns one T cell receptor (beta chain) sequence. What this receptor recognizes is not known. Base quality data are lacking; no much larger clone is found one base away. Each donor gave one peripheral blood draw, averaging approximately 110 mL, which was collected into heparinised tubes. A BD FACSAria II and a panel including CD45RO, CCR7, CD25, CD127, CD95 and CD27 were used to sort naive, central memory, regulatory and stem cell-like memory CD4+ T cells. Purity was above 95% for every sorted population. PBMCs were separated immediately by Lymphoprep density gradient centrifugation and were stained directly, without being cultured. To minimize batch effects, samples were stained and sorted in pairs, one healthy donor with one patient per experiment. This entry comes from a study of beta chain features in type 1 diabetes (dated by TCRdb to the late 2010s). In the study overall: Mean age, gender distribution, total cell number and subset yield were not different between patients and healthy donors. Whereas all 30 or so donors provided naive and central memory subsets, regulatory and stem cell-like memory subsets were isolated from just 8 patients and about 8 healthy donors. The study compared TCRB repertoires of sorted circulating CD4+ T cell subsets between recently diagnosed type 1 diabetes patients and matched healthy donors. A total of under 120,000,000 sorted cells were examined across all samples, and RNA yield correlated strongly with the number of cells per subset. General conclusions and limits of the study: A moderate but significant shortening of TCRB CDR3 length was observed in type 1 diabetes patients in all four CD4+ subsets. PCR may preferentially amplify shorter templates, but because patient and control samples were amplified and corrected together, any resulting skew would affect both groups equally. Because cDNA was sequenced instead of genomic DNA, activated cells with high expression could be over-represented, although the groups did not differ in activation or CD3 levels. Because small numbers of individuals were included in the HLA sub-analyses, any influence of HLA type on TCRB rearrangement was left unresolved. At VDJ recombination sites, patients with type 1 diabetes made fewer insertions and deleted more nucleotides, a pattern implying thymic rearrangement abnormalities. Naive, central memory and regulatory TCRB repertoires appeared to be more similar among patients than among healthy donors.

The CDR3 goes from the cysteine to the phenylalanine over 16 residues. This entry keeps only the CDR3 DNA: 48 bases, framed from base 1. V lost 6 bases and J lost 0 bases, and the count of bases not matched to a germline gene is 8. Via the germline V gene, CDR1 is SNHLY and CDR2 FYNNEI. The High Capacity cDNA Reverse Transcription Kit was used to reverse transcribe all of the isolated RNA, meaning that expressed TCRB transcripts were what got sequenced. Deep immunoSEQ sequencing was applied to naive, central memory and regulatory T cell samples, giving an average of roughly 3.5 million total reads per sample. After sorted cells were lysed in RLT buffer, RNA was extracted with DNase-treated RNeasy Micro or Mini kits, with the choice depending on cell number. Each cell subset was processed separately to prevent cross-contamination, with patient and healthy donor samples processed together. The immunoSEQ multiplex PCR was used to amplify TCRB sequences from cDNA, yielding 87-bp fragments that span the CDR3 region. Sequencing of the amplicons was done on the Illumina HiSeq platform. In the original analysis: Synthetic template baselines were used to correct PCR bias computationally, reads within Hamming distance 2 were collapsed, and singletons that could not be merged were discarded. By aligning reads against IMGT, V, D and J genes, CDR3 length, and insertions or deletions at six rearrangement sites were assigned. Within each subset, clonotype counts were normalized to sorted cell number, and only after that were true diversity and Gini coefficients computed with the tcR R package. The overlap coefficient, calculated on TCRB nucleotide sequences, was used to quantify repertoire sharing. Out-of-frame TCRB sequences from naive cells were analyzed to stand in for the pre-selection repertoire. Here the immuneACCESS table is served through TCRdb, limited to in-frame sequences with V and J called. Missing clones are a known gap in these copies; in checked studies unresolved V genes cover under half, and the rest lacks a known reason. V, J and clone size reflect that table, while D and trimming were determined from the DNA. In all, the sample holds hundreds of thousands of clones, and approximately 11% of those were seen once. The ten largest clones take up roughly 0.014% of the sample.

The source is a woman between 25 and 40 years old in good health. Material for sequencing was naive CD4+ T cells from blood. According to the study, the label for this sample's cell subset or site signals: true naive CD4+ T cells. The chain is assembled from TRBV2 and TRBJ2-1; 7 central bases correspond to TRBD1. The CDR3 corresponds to CASRGRQGSSYNEQFF. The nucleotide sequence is TGTGCCAGCAGGGGAAGACAGGGAAGCTCCTACAATGAGCAGTTCTTC.